The clone carrying this T cell receptor (beta chain) occurred a few times. Its matching antigen is unknown. The CDR3 has 14 amino acids. V lost 4 bases to trimming and J lost 11 bases, with 20 bases between them. CDR1 and CDR2 (germline): LGHDT, YNNKEL (reference sequence). Each donor had approximately 10 milliliters of peripheral blood drawn. With a J-beta primer mix and a sample-barcoded 5' primer, a second PCR ran about 7 to 12 cycles. TCRdb re-called the 5' RACE reads through MiXCR, storing one row per CDR3 protein. Of around 1.5 million distinct CDR3 sequences listed, around 39% are singletons. This sample is part of a study of blood T cells in healthy people across ages. The study, taken as a whole, reports: The study regarded diversity estimates from one million T cells as underestimates. The lack of PBMC sorting stopped any conclusive naive versus antigen-experienced comparison. The study lacked donor CMV status, which possibly confounded expanded clonotype changes.

The chain links TRBV3-1 to TRBJ2-5; TRBD2 might be the D (7 bases). The clonotype was recovered from a woman under 30 in good health. The specimen was blood. CDR3 in DNA: TGTGCCAGCAGCCCGCGGGGGCGCGATTATGAGCAGTACTTC. This codes for CASSPRGRDYEQYF.